Following are 30 T cell receptor beta chains from one sample sequenced in a study of siplizumab effects on memory and regulatory T cells. The repertoire was sequenced with immunoSEQ multiplex PCR; TCRdb's copy has only in-frame clones and lacks some. The sample has 70,000 or so clones; 91% are singletons. Sequenced sample: CD8+ T cells sorted from blood. The origin of the receptors is a human donor in good health.

The CDR3 spells CASSVLLAGPGETQYF. The CDR3 nucleotides read TGTGCCAGCAGTGTGTTACTAGCCGGGCCAGGGGAGACCCAGTACTTC. The chain recombines TRBV25-1 with TRBJ2-5, with TRBD2 as a possible D gene (6 bases). The germline V and J ends were trimmed by 4 bases and 5 bases, with 20 bases remaining between them. CDR1 MGHDK and CDR2 SYGVNS come from the germline V gene. This CDR3 contains 16 residues. Full variable domain (missing parts from reference TRBV25-1 and TRBJ2-5): EADIYQTPRYLVIGTGKKITLECSQTMGHDKMYWYQQDPGMELHLIHYSYGVNSTEKGDLSSESTVSRIRTEHFPLTLESARPSHTSQYLCASSVLLAGPGETQYFGPGTRLLVL.

This clone was counted a single time. The chain joins TRBV4-1 to TRBJ2-7; a weak D match, TRBD1 (5 bases). CDR1 and CDR2 (germline): MGHRA, YSYEKL. CDR3 length equals 14 residues. V gave up 4 bases and J gave up 3 bases, with 13 bases separating them. CDR3 coding DNA: TGCGCCAGCAGCCCGGACACCTTACACTACGAGCAGTACTTC. Its translation: CASSPDTLHYEQYF.

The rearrangement uses TRBV13 and TRBJ2-5; D unclear. The germline V gene has CDR1 PRHDT and CDR2 FYEKMQ (reference sequence). The CDR3 length is 13 residues. V was shortened by 1 base and J by 5 bases, with 8 bases between the two germline ends. CDR3 amino acids: CASSLAVEETQYF. CDR3 coding DNA: TGTGCCAGCAGCTTAGCCGTAGAGGAGACCCAGTACTTC.

V is TRBV30 and J is TRBJ2-1; D possibly corresponds to TRBD1 (6 bases). The germline V gene has CDR1 GTSNPN and CDR2 SVGIG (reference sequence). Trimming removed 8 bases at V and 0 bases at J, with 17 bases between. The CDR3 loop spans 15 amino acids. CDR3 protein: CARQAGTTSYNEQFF. The CDR3 DNA reads as TGTGCCAGGCAGGCCGGGACAACCTCCTACAATGAGCAGTTCTTC.

This clone has only one observation. The chain has TRBV27 and TRBJ2-7, with D unclear. V was shortened by 2 bases and J by 4 bases, with 9 bases between the two germline ends. Germline V gene lookup returns CDR1 MNHEY and CDR2 SMNVEV (reference sequence). This CDR3 comprises 13 residues. The CDR3 loop reads CASSLGVVYEQYF. Here the CDR3 DNA reads TGTGCCAGCAGTTTAGGAGTAGTATACGAGCAGTACTTC.

The CDR3 nucleotides are TGTGCCAGCAGCTTTGGGACTAGCGGCACAGATACGCAGTATTTT. Translated: CASSFGTSGTDTQYF. This sequence joins TRBV7-9 and TRBJ2-3, with TRBD2 matching 10 bases. The CDR3 spans 15 residues. CDR1 and CDR2 (germline): SEHNR, FQNEAQ (reference sequence). The V segment lost 3 bases and the J segment 1 base; nucleotides outside the gene matches: 1.

This clone was observed a handful of times. V usage is TRBV7-9 and J usage is TRBJ2-7; 7 bases are a match to TRBD1. V lost 5 bases and J lost 0; bases outside the gene matches: 7. The V gene's germline CDR1 is SEHNR and CDR2 FQNEAQ (reference sequence). This CDR3 has 15 residues. The CDR3 loop reads CASSHGTVNSYEQYF. The CDR3 region has the DNA TGTGCCAGCAGCCATGGGACAGTGAACTCCTACGAGCAGTACTTC.

The V and J genes are TRBV7-9 and TRBJ2-7; D possibly corresponds to TRBD1 (6 bases). CDR3 length: 15 residues. Trimming took 4 bases from V and 2 from J, leaving 15 bases between them. Germline V CDR1 and CDR2: SEHNR, FQNEAQ (reference sequence). The CDR3 loop is CASSSVQGPAYEQYF. In DNA, the CDR3 is TGTGCCAGCAGCTCAGTACAGGGTCCAGCCTACGAGCAGTACTTC.

The chain employs TRBV5-6 and TRBJ1-5; D gene uncertain. Germline CDR1 SGHDT, CDR2 YYEEEE. The CDR3 covers 12 residues. Trimming cost V 3 bases and J 3 bases, with 4 bases left between them. The CDR3 DNA reads TGTGCCAGCAGCTACGCCAATCAGCCCCAGCATTTT. This codes for CASSYANQPQHF.

The chain recombines TRBV6-1 with TRBJ2-7; D ambiguous. Germline lookup yields CDR1 MNHNS and CDR2 SASEGT. V lost 1 base, J lost 0 bases, and 7 bases lay in between. The CDR3 is 14 amino acids. Here the CDR3 reads CASSEVGSSYEQYF. The CDR3 region has the DNA TGTGCCAGCAGTGAAGTTGGAAGCTCCTACGAGCAGTACTTC.

This clone has just one count. This chain connects TRBV14 to TRBJ2-3; D is undetermined. There are 14 residues in the CDR3. V shed 1 base and J shed 0 bases, with 5 bases lying between them. Germline V gives CDR1 SGHDN, CDR2 FVKESK. CDR3: CASSQGGSTDTQYF. CDR3 DNA sequence: TGTGCCAGCAGCCAAGGGGGTAGCACAGATACGCAGTATTTT.

The rearrangement joins TRBV27 to TRBJ1-1; D remains ambiguous. This CDR3 has 14 amino acids. Trimming took off 0 bases at V and 5 bases at J, with 10 bases between the two ends. CDR1 and CDR2 from the germline V gene are MNHEY and SMNVEV (reference sequence). CDR3 nucleotides: TGTGCCAGCAGTTTATCCCGGGGTCAAACTGAAGCTTTCTTT. Its translation is CASSLSRGQTEAFF.

The rearrangement uses TRBV21-1 and TRBJ2-3; TRBD1 is the table's D call, not checked against the DNA. TRBV21-1 is described as a pseudogene. The CDR3 runs 15 residues. The CDR3: CASSSRDRGRDTQYF. In DNA, the CDR3 is TGTGCCAGCAGCTCCCGGGACAGGGGCCGGGATACGCAGTATTTT.

This clone was picked up one time. J is TRBJ2-2 and V is TRBV27; 7 bases agree with TRBD2. This CDR3 is 16 amino acids long. Germline values: CDR1 MNHEY, CDR2 SMNVEV (reference sequence). V shed 4 bases, J shed 7 bases, and the junction held 12 bases outside the gene matches. DNA of the CDR3: TGTGCCAGCAGTTCAAAAGCGGGACCATTTAACGGGGAGCTGTTTTTT. This translates into CASSSKAGPFNGELFF.

This clone showed up just once. The chain has TRBV29-1 and TRBJ2-7; perhaps D is TRBD1 or TRBD2 (6 bases each). CDR1 SQVTM and CDR2 ANQGSEA come from the germline V gene. The CDR3 length is 13 residues. V was cut by 5 bases and J by 3 bases, with 14 bases left in between. CDR3 protein: CSVSWGAFYEQYF. The CDR3 DNA sequence: TGCAGCGTTAGTTGGGGGGCGTTCTACGAGCAGTACTTC.

The rearrangement uses TRBV7-3 and TRBJ2-1; a weak D match, TRBD2 (5 bases). The CDR3 runs 15 residues. Between the trimmed V and J ends, which lost 2 bases and 8 bases, there was a span of 16 bases. Germline V gene sequence: CDR1 SGHTA, CDR2 FQGTGA. CDR3 DNA: TGTGCCAGCAGCTTAGAGGGCCTCCGCCCAGATGAGCAGTTCTTC. It encodes CASSLEGLRPDEQFF. The complete variable domain, with remaining parts taken from reference TRBV7-3 and TRBJ2-1, reads GAGVSQTPSNKVTEKGKYVELRCDPISGHTALYWYRQSLGQGPEFLIYFQGTGAADDSGLPNDRFFAVRPEGSVSTLKIQRTERGDSAVYLCASSLEGLRPDEQFFGPGTRLTVL.

Only a few counts were recorded for this clone. The chain employs TRBV5-1 and TRBJ2-7; weak D call: TRBD2 (5 bases). CDR3 size: 13 residues. Looked up from germline, CDR1 is SGHRS and CDR2 is YFSETQ. The V end was cut by 2 bases, the J end by 6 bases, with 12 bases between. The CDR3 nucleotides are TGCGCCAGCAGCTTTGATGTGACTACCGAGCAGTACTTC. Its protein is CASSFDVTTEQYF.

This clone was seen once. The rearrangement joins TRBV5-8 to TRBJ1-2; TRBD1 matches at 9 bases. CDR1 is SGHTS and CDR2 is YDEGEE in the germline V gene. With V trimmed by 3 bases and J by 6 bases, 9 bases remained unmatched. The CDR3 sequence is 15 residues long. In DNA form, the CDR3 reads TGTGCCAGCAGCTCCGGGACAGGGAGTCTTGATGGCTACACCTTC. Translating gives CASSSGTGSLDGYTF.

V gene TRBV4-1 combines with J gene TRBJ2-7; D unresolved. The ends were cut back, 1 base at V and 1 base at J, with 5 bases in the middle. Germline V gene lookup returns CDR1 MGHRA and CDR2 YSYEKL. This CDR3 is built from 13 residues. The CDR3 DNA sequence: TGCGCCAGCAGCCAAGCGGTGTCCTACGAGCAGTACTTC. The encoded protein is CASSQAVSYEQYF.

There are a few counts of this clone. The V gene is TRBV27, the J gene TRBJ2-1; D call uncertain. Trimming removed 3 bases at V and 1 base at J, with 7 bases between. The CDR3 is made up of 14 amino acids. Looked up from germline, CDR1 is MNHEY and CDR2 is SMNVEV (reference sequence). The CDR3 coding sequence is TGTGCCAGCAGTTTTCCGGGTTCCTACAATGAGCAGTTCTTC. The encoded protein is CASSFPGSYNEQFF.

Comment on this clone: This CDR3 is also generated by other DNA sequences in the sample. The rearrangement links TRBV19 to TRBJ1-1, with unresolved D. Germline V gene data show CDR1 as LNHDA and CDR2 as SQIVND (reference sequence). V was shortened by 5 bases and J by 0 bases, with 7 bases between the two germline ends. This CDR3 region has 13 residues. In nucleotides, the CDR3 is TGTGCCAGTAGTGCCGCGCTGAACACTGAAGCTTTCTTT. Encoded protein: CASSAALNTEAFF.

The chain combines TRBV5-1 with TRBJ2-1; 7 bases agree with TRBD1. V gave up 7 bases and J gave up 0 bases; unmatched junction bases: 7. Germline loops: CDR1 SGHRS, CDR2 YFSETQ. There are 15 residues in the CDR3. The CDR3 loop reads CASRVPGGSYNEQFF. In DNA form, the CDR3 reads TGCGCCAGCCGCGTGCCAGGGGGCTCCTACAATGAGCAGTTCTTC.

This CDR3 reads CASSLLRVRNTEAFF. The CDR3 DNA reads as TGTGCCAGCAGCTTGCTGAGGGTGCGGAACACTGAAGCTTTCTTT. This chain joins TRBV5-6 and TRBJ1-1; D is unresolved. This CDR3 has 15 amino acids. V lost 1 base to trimming and J lost 1 base, with 11 bases between them. The germline gives CDR1 SGHDT, CDR2 YYEEEE.

This chain joins TRBV6-1 and TRBJ2-2; D remains unclear. Deletions cut 11 bases from V and 0 bases from J, with 13 bases between. The CDR3 runs 14 residues. CDR1 is MNHNS and CDR2 is SASEGT in the germline V gene. The CDR3, as DNA: TGTGCCGTCACCGGGCCCCCGAACACCGGGGAGCTGTTTTTT. Translation: CAVTGPPNTGELFF.

This clone showed up just once. The chain carries TRBV7-9 and TRBJ2-2, with 10 nucleotides matching TRBD2. CDR1 and CDR2 from the germline V gene are SEHNR and FQNEAQ (reference sequence). After removal of 5 bases from V and 2 bases from J, the junction contained 5 bases not matched to a gene. This CDR3 is 16 amino acids long. The CDR3 loop is CASSPTSGANTGELFF. CDR3 coding DNA: TGTGCCAGCAGCCCCACTAGCGGGGCTAACACCGGGGAGCTGTTTTTT.

This chain connects TRBV29-1 to TRBJ2-7, with D possibly TRBD1 on 6 matching bases. Germline V gives CDR1 SQVTM, CDR2 ANQGSEA. The CDR3 is 14 amino acids. Trimming stripped 0 bases from V and 3 bases from J, with 12 bases between. CDR3 sequence (DNA): TGCAGCGTTGAAGATGAGGACAGAAACTACGAGCAGTACTTC. This sequence encodes CSVEDEDRNYEQYF.

The rearrangement links TRBV6-1 to TRBJ1-2; D not resolved. Germline V lookup: CDR1 MNHNS, CDR2 SASEGT. The CDR3 is 15 residues long. V lost 0 bases, J lost 4 bases, and 12 bases lay in between. The chain's CDR3 is CASSEAGSGVYGYTF. DNA of the CDR3: TGTGCCAGCAGTGAAGCAGGTTCAGGAGTCTATGGCTACACCTTC.

This clone was recorded only once. The chain combines TRBV10-3 with TRBJ2-3; 14 nucleotides line up with TRBD2. Germline V gene lookup returns CDR1 ENHRY and CDR2 SYGVKD. V gave up 11 bases and J gave up 1 base; unmatched junction bases: 5. The CDR3 sequence is 15 residues long. As DNA, the CDR3 is TGTGCCGCCGGGACTAGCGGGAGTGGCACAGATACGCAGTATTTT. This encodes CAAGTSGSGTDTQYF.

The chain is built from TRBV13 and TRBJ2-1, with D possibly matching TRBD2 (6 bases). Germline V CDR1 and CDR2: PRHDT, FYEKMQ (reference sequence). V was cut by 4 bases and J by 5 bases, with 24 bases left in between. CDR3 length: 18 residues. Here the CDR3 reads CASSSQKLPGLVDNEQFF. In DNA, the CDR3 is TGTGCCAGCAGCTCTCAAAAACTACCGGGACTGGTGGACAATGAGCAGTTCTTC. Supplemented by reference TRBV13 and TRBJ2-1, the full variable domain reads AAGVIQSPRHLIKEKRETATLKCYPIPRHDTVYWYQQGPGQDPQFLISFYEKMQSDKGSIPDRFSAQQFSDYHSELNMSSLELGDSALYFCASSSQKLPGLVDNEQFFGPGTRLTVL.

This chain uses TRBV5-8 with TRBJ2-7; 7 bases align to TRBD2. Per the germline V gene, CDR1 is SGHTS and CDR2 is YDEGEE. There are 15 residues in the CDR3. V lost 6 bases and J lost 5; bases outside the gene matches: 14. This chain's CDR3 is CASNRLAGVPNEQYF. DNA of the CDR3: TGTGCCAGCAATCGGCTCGCGGGAGTCCCCAACGAGCAGTACTTC. Drawing the rest from reference TRBV5-8 and TRBJ2-7, the complete variable domain is EAGVTQSPTHLIKTRGQQATLRCSPISGHTSVYWYQQALGLGLQFLLWYDEGEERNRGNFPPRFSGRQFPNYSSELNVNALELEDSALYLCASNRLAGVPNEQYFGPGTRLTVT.